A selection of T cell receptor beta chains follows, all from one sample in a study of monozygotic twins with inflammatory bowel disease. With the 5' RACE reads reprocessed, TCRdb shows one record per CDR3 protein and no DNA. Listed are roughly 170,000 distinct CDR3 sequences; just under 7.5% falls within the top ten. Sequenced input: blood. All receptors derive from a human donor with ulcerative colitis or Crohn's disease, or a healthy co-twin of an affected twin (not recorded which). CDR3s include the opening cysteine and the closing phenylalanine or tryptophan. Each record gives: J gene, V gene, CDR3 protein.

TRBJ2-7	TRBV11-2	CASSLVGLAGGLTYEQYF
TRBJ1-6	TRBV4-3	CASSQDSFDSPLHF
TRBJ2-3	TRBV27	CASSSGAFSDTQYF
TRBJ1-2	TRBV6-1	CASSRAEWGYTF
TRBJ2-7	TRBV7-9	CASGPTTGAYEQYF
TRBJ2-5	TRBV5-1	CASSEGETQYF
TRBJ1-1	TRBV6-2/TRBV6-3	CASSYRGNTEAFF
TRBJ1-2	TRBV12-3/TRBV12-4	CASSLTGSFYGYTF
TRBJ2-7	TRBV10-3	CAITDPYLPYEQYF
TRBJ2-5	TRBV29-1	CSVEKWQGGETQYF
TRBJ1-1	TRBV5-1	CASRGRSISVNTEAFF
TRBJ1-3	TRBV7-2	CASSLEGGGSGNTIYF
TRBJ2-1	TRBV5-1	CASSRGQYNEQFF
TRBJ1-5	TRBV5-6	CASSNRDGNQPQHF
TRBJ1-3	TRBV9	CASSAPPSGTGPFRAGNTIYF
TRBJ2-7	TRBV29-1	CSVGRDRHEQYF
TRBJ1-2	TRBV7-9	CASSRSDKNYGYTF
TRBJ2-7	TRBV5-1	CASSLGGTPTYEQYF
TRBJ2-7	TRBV12-3/TRBV12-4	CASSFSSGRLIEQYF
TRBJ1-1	TRBV5-1	CASSSGQANTEAFF
TRBJ2-1	TRBV6-2/TRBV6-3	CASSPGPRNEQFF
TRBJ1-4	TRBV5-1	CASSLWTGTNEKLFF
TRBJ2-1	TRBV7-2	CASTLAGGSYNEQFF
TRBJ2-1	TRBV7-9	CASSLMARGDEQFF
TRBJ2-1	TRBV20-1	CSARVLAGAQLDEQFF
TRBJ2-2	TRBV27	CASSTPQRGLIGELFF
TRBJ1-2	TRBV2	CASSEKGGYGYTF
TRBJ2-7	TRBV27	CASSSASASSYEQYF
TRBJ2-3	TRBV7-8	CASSVNRDTPSSTDTQYF
TRBJ1-2	TRBV4-2	CASSQGRDRGTYGYTF
TRBJ2-2	TRBV15	CATSGLAGVSGELFF
TRBJ1-1	TRBV7-6	CASSPYGGGDTEAFF
TRBJ1-4	TRBV5-1	CASSFGSYNEKLFF
TRBJ2-7	TRBV12-3/TRBV12-4	CASSLTRAEQYF
TRBJ2-2	TRBV7-6	CASSLAAGSNTGELFF
TRBJ2-7	TRBV9	CASSVGSGSYEQYF
TRBJ2-7	TRBV5-1	CASSQGGGPGLAGGEQYF
TRBJ2-7	TRBV5-1	CASTAMGPSYEQYF
TRBJ2-1	TRBV20-1	CSALAGLSYNEQFF
TRBJ2-7	TRBV18	CASSLSGTGTSYEQYF
TRBJ2-3	TRBV29-1	CSAQGDSVGGTQYF